These T cell receptor beta chains were read from a single sample in a study of T cell responses to AZD1222 COVID-19 vaccine. The data were produced by immunoSEQ multiplex PCR, yet TCRdb's version contains in-frame clones alone and is incomplete. The table includes 100,000 or so clones, approximately 90% detected once. The starting material was peripheral blood, obtained 28 days after the second AZD1222 dose. These receptors came from an adult who received the AZD1222 COVID-19 vaccine. CDR3s include the opening cysteine and the closing phenylalanine or tryptophan. D genes are given only for firm matches. A row's size may be missing; if present it is once, few, many or a size class.

>NA|TRBJ1-4|TRBV10-2|NA
CASSESGQATNEKLFF
TGCGCCAGCAGTGAGTCTGGCCAGGCAACTAATGAAAAACTGTTTTTT
>TRBD1|TRBJ2-1|TRBV9|NA
CASSVALGTGGYNEQFF
TGTGCCAGCAGCGTAGCTCTAGGGACAGGGGGGTACAATGAGCAGTTCTTC
>NA|TRBJ2-3|TRBV29-1|NA
CSAVISTDTQYF
TGCAGCGCGGTGATTTCCACAGATACGCAGTATTTT
>NA|TRBJ2-5|TRBV6-2/TRBV6-3|NA
CASSYREQETQYF
TGTGCCAGCAGTTACCGGGAGCAAGAGACCCAGTACTTC
>TRBD2|TRBJ2-1|TRBV28|NA
CASRSTSGSGEQFF
TGTGCCAGCAGGTCGACTAGCGGGAGCGGCGAGCAGTTCTTC
>NA|TRBJ1-5|TRBV4-1|once
CASSQDWSGIFSNQPQHF
TGCGCCAGCAGCCAAGATTGGTCGGGGATTTTTAGCAATCAGCCCCAGCATTTT
>NA|TRBJ1-6|TRBV7-9|NA
CASSLASGLPLHF
TGTGCCAGCAGCTTAGCGTCCGGCTTACCCCTCCACTTT
>TRBD1|TRBJ2-3|TRBV29-1|NA
CSVVDTGVTDTQYF
TGCAGCGTCGTTGATACAGGGGTAACAGATACGCAGTATTTT
>TRBD1|TRBJ2-7|TRBV28|NA
CASSPTGTPLYEQYF
TGTGCCAGCAGTCCGACAGGGACCCCTTTATACGAGCAGTACTTC
>NA|TRBJ2-1|TRBV12-5|NA
CASGLGSSAYNEQFF
TGTGCTAGTGGTTTGGGGAGTTCTGCCTACAATGAGCAGTTCTTC